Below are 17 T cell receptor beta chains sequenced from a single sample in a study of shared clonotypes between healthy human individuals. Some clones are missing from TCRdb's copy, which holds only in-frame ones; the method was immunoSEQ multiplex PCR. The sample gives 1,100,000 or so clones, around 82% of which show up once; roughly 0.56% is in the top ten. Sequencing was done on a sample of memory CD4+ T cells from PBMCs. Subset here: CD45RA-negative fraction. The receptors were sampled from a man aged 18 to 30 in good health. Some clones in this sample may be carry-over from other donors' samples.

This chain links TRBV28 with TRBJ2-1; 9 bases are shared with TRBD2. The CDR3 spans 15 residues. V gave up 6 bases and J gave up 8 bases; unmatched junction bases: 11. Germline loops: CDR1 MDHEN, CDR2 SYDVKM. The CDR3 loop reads CASSSSGRLSHEQFF. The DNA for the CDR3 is TGTGCCAGCAGCAGTAGCGGGAGACTGTCCCATGAGCAGTTCTTC.

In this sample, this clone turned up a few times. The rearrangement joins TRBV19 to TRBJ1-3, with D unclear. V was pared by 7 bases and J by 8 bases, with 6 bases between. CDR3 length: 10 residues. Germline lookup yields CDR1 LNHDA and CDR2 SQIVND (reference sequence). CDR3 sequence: CASTRDTIYF. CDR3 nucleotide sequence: TGTGCCAGTACGCGAGACACCATATATTTT. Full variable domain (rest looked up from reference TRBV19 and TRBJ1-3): DGGITQSPKYLFRKEGQNVTLSCEQNLNHDAMYWYRQDPGQGLRLIYYSQIVNDFQKGDIAEGYSVSREKKESFPLTVTSAQKNPTAFYLCASTRDTIYFGEGSWLTVV.

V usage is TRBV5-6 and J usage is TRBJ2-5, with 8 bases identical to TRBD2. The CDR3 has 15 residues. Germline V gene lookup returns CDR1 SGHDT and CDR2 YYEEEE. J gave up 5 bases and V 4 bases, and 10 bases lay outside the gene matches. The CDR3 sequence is CASSMGLGRRETQYF. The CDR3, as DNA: TGTGCCAGCAGCATGGGACTAGGCCGCCGTGAGACCCAGTACTTC.

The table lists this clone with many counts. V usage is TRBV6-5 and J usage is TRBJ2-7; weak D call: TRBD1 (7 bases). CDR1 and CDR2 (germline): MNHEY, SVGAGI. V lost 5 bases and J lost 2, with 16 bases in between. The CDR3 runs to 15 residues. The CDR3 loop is CASSNGGDRAYEQYF. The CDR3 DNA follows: TGTGCCAGCAGTAACGGGGGAGACAGGGCCTACGAGCAGTACTTC.

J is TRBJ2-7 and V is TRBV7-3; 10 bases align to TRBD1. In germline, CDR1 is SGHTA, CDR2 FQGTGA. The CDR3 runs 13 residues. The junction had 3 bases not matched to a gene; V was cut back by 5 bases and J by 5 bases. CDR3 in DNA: TGTGCCAGCAGCCCGACAGGGGGCGACGAGCAGTACTTC. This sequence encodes CASSPTGGDEQYF.

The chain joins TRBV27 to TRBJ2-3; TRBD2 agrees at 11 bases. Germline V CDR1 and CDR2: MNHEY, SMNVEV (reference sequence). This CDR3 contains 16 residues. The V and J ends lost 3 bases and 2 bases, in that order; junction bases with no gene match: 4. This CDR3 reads CASSLLAGGATDTQYF. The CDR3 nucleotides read TGTGCCAGCAGTTTGCTAGCGGGAGGTGCCACAGATACGCAGTATTTT.

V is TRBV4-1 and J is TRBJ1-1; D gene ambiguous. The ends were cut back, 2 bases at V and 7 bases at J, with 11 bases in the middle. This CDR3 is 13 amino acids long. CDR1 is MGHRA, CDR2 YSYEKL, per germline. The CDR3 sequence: CASSQFQPSEAFF. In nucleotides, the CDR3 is TGCGCCAGCAGCCAATTCCAACCGAGTGAAGCTTTCTTT.

CDR3 loop: CASTINRGRREKAFF. The CDR3 bases are TGTGCCAGCACCATTAACAGGGGGCGGCGTGAGAAGGCTTTCTTT. The chain couples TRBV28 to TRBJ1-1; 9 bases agree with TRBD1. Germline values: CDR1 MDHEN, CDR2 SYDVKM. The V gene end was trimmed by 7 bases and the J gene end by 11 bases; junction bases not matched to a gene: 17. The CDR3 has 15 residues.

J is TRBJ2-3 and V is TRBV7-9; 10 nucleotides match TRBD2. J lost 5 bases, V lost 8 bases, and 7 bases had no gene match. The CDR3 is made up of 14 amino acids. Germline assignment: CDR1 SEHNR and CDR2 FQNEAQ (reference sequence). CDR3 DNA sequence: TGTGCCAGCGTGCTAGCGGGAGTTGGAGATACGCAGTATTTT. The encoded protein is CASVLAGVGDTQYF.

The CDR3 loop is CASSFPTGNTEAFF. Here the CDR3 DNA reads TGTGCCAGCAGCTTTCCGACAGGGAACACTGAAGCTTTCTTT. The gene calls are TRBV7-9 and TRBJ1-1; D is perhaps TRBD1 (6 bases). The germline V and J ends were trimmed by 3 bases and 1 base, with 9 bases remaining between them. This CDR3 is 14 amino acids long. Germline values: CDR1 SEHNR, CDR2 FQNEAQ (reference sequence).

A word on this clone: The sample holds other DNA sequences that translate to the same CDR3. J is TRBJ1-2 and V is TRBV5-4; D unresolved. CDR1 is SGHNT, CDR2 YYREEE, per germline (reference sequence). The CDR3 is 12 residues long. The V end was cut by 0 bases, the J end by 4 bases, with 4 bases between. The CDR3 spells CASSLEGYGYTF. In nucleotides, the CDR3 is TGTGCCAGCAGCTTGGAGGGCTATGGCTACACCTTC.

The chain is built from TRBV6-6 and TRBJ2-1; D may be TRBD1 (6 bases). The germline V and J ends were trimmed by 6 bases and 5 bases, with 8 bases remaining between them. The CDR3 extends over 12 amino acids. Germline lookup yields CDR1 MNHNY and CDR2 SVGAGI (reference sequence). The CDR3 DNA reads TGTGCCAGCAGACACAGGGACAATGAGCAGTTCTTC. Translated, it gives CASRHRDNEQFF.

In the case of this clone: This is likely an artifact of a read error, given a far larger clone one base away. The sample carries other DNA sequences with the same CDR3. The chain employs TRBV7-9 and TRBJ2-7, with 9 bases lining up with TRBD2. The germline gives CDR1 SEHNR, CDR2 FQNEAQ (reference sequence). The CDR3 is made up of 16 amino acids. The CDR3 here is CASSLMAGGKFYEQYF. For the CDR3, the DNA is TGTGCCAGCAGCTTAATGGCGGGAGGGAAATTCTACGAACAGTACTTC.

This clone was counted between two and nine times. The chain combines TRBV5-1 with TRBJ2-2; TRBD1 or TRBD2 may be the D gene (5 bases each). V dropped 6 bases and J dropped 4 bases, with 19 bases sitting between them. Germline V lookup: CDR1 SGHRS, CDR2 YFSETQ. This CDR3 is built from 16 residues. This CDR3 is CASNSRGEMGTGELFF. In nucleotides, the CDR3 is TGCGCCAGCAATTCGAGGGGAGAAATGGGCACCGGGGAGCTGTTTTTT.

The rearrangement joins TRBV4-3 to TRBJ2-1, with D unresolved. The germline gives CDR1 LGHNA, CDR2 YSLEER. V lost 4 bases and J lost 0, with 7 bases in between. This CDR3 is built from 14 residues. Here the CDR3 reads CASSPLSSYNEQFF. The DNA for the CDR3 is TGCGCCAGCAGCCCTTTAAGCTCCTACAATGAGCAGTTCTTC.

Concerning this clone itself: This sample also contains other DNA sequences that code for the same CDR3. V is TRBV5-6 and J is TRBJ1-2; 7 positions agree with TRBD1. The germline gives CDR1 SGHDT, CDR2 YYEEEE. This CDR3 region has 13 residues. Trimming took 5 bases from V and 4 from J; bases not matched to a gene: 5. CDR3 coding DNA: TGTGCCAGCAGTTCGGACAGGACCTATGGCTACACCTTC. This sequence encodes CASSSDRTYGYTF.

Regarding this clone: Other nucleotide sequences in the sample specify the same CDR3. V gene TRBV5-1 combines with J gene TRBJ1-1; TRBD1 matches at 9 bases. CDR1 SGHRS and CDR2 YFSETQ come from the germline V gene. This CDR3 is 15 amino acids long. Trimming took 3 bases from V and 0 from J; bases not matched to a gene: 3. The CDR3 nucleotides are TGCGCCAGCAGCTCCGGGACAGGGATGAACACTGAAGCTTTCTTT. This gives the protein CASSSGTGMNTEAFF.